These 6 T cell receptor beta chains share one sample of origin, sequenced in a study of identifying expanded T cells in peripheral blood. The repertoire was sequenced with immunoSEQ multiplex PCR; TCRdb's copy has only in-frame clones and lacks some. The sample records approximately 91,000 clones, approximately 89% being singletons. Material: blood. Receptor source: a person aged 18-70 years in good health.

Written as DNA, the CDR3 is TGTGCCAGCTCACCCCAACAGGGGAATCGCGAGCAGTACTTC. It is translated as CASSPQQGNREQYF. The chain recombines TRBV18 with TRBJ2-7; 7 nucleotides align to TRBD1. The length of the CDR3 is 14 residues. J gave up 6 bases and V 3 bases, and 8 bases lay outside the gene matches. The germline gives CDR1 KGHSH, CDR2 LQKENI.

V usage is TRBV11-3 and J usage is TRBJ2-1, with D possibly matching TRBD2 (6 bases). V was pared by 5 bases and J by 2 bases, with 19 bases between. The CDR3 has 17 residues. Germline CDR1 and CDR2: SGHNT and YENEEA. The CDR3 loop is CASSPSVGGSTYNEQFF. CDR3 DNA: TGTGCCAGCAGCCCATCAGTGGGGGGTTCCACCTACAATGAGCAGTTCTTC.

The sample holds one count of this clone. The rearrangement joins TRBV14 to TRBJ2-4; D gene uncertain. Germline-derived CDR1 and CDR2 are SGHDN and FVKESK. The V gene lost 4 bases and the J gene lost 10 bases, with 14 bases spanning the gap. There are 13 residues in the CDR3. The CDR3 sequence is CASSLLGKGIQYF. The CDR3 region has the DNA TGTGCCAGCAGCCTCCTTGGCAAGGGAATTCAGTACTTC.

The chain couples TRBV28 to TRBJ1-4, with TRBD1 identical over 8 bases. Germline CDR1 MDHEN, CDR2 SYDVKM. The ends lost 5 bases at V and 5 bases at J; junction bases unmatched: 7. The CDR3 covers 15 residues. The CDR3 DNA is TGTGCCAGCAGTCCCGGGGACAGGAAAAATGAAAAACTGTTTTTT. Encoded protein: CASSPGDRKNEKLFF.

The CDR3 is CASSLAPLPYEQYF. The DNA for the CDR3 is TGTGCCAGCAGCTTGGCCCCGTTGCCTTACGAGCAGTACTTC. The genes are TRBV5-5 and TRBJ2-7; D remains ambiguous. V lost 0 bases, J lost 4 bases, and 11 bases lay in between. The CDR3 runs 14 residues. Germline loops: CDR1 SGHKS, CDR2 YYEKEE (reference sequence).

V gene TRBV7-9 combines with J gene TRBJ2-7, with D possibly matching TRBD1 (5 bases). Trimming took 5 bases from V and 5 from J, leaving 10 bases between them. The CDR3 runs 12 residues. Germline CDR1 SEHNR, CDR2 FQNEAQ (reference sequence). DNA of the CDR3: TGTGCCAGCAGCCCGTTCAGGGACGAGCAGTACTTC. Amino acid sequence: CASSPFRDEQYF.